This TCR beta chain was sequenced in a study of blood T cell repertoires in COVID-19. Study overall: The study drew acute and convalescent COVID-19 samples from the United States, Italy and Spain.

As handled by the study authors: Reference gene primers were amplified, and this amplification served to estimate nucleated cell counts. Libraries were prepared by immunoSEQ multiplex PCR; TCRdb keeps only in-frame clonotypes and omits some of them. V, J and clone size reflect that table, while D and trimming were determined from the DNA. The table has over 100,000 clones, under 90% seen once. From germline, CDR1 is SQVTM and CDR2 ANQGSEA. This CDR3 has 12 residues. V gave up 7 bases and J gave up 6 bases; unmatched junction bases: 6. V is TRBV29-1 and J is TRBJ1-2; 9 nucleotides line up with TRBD1. This TCR derives from a woman aged 55-70 years with acute or convalescent COVID-19. The sequenced material came from peripheral blood. DNA for the CDR3: TGCAGCGCTTCCGGGACAGGGCATGGCTACACCTTC. It yields the protein CSASGTGHGYTF.